The source of this T cell receptor (beta chain) is a study of graft-versus-host responses after intestinal transplantation. Overall study: Isolated intestinal, liver-intestinal, or multivisceral transplants had been given to the recipients.

Clones were read by immunoSEQ multiplex PCR, and TCRdb kept only the in-frame ones, dropping some. The top ten clones hold 15% to 20% of a sample with approximately 89,000 clones, about nine tenths of them seen once. Germline CDR1 and CDR2: SGHRS and YFSETQ. The CDR3 spans 11 residues. The V end was cut by 1 base, the J end by 6 bases, with 4 bases between. The V gene is TRBV5-1, the J gene TRBJ1-1; D not certain. The sequenced sample was PBMCs, obtained just under 460 days after intestinal transplant. This receptor was taken from a human patient who received an intestinal transplant, so some T cells may come from the graft donor. In DNA form, the CDR3 reads TGCGCCAGCAGCTTGAGTTCTGAAGCTTTCTTT. This translates into CASSLSSEAFF.